Below, 24 T cell receptor beta chains from the same sample are listed, as sequenced in a study of T cell clones after liver transplantation. The table came from immunoSEQ multiplex PCR; TCRdb's copy has only in-frame clones and leaves some out. This sample has around 100,000 clones, with about 81% found just once. Sequenced material: CD4+ T cells from blood, taken before liver transplant. The receptor set was obtained from a human donor who received a liver transplant.

This chain connects TRBV28 to TRBJ2-3; 13 positions match TRBD2. Germline values: CDR1 MDHEN, CDR2 SYDVKM. V gave up 6 bases and J gave up 8 bases; unmatched junction bases: 8. CDR3 length: 15 residues. CDR3 bases: TGTGCCAGCAGCACCGGACTAGCGGGAGTCGGTACGCAGTATTTT. Translating it yields CASSTGLAGVGTQYF.

This rearrangement joins TRBV28 to TRBJ2-6; tentative D call: TRBD2 (6 bases). The V end lost 3 bases, the J end lost 2 bases, and 8 bases lay between the germline ends. The CDR3 totals 15 residues. Germline V gene lookup returns CDR1 MDHEN and CDR2 SYDVKM. CDR3 bases: TGTGCCAGCAGTTTGGGGGGAGCTGGGGCCAACGTCCTGACTTTC. It translates to CASSLGGAGANVLTF.

The V and J genes are TRBV7-2 and TRBJ1-2; D gene uncertain. This CDR3 region has 15 residues. The V and J ends lost 5 bases and 0 bases respectively, with 13 bases between them. CDR1 and CDR2 (germline): SGHTA, FQGNSA. CDR3 in amino acids: CASSLTKLANYGYTF. CDR3 DNA: TGTGCCAGCAGCCTTACTAAGTTAGCTAACTATGGCTACACCTTC. Full variable domain (remainder filled in from reference TRBV7-2 and TRBJ1-2): GAGVSQSPSNKVTEKGKDVELRCDPISGHTALYWYRQSLGQGLEFLIYFQGNSAPDKSGLPSDRFSAERTGGSVSTLTIQRTQQEDSAVYLCASSLTKLANYGYTFGSGTRLTVV.

This sequence joins TRBV7-8 and TRBJ2-7; TRBD2 might be the D (6 bases). Germline V gives CDR1 SGHVS, CDR2 FQNEAQ. The CDR3 loop spans 15 amino acids. V lost 1 base and J lost 0, with 10 bases in between. The CDR3 DNA reads as TGTGCCAGCAGCTTAGTTGGGGGGTCCTCCTACGAGCAGTACTTC. Amino acids: CASSLVGGSSYEQYF.

J is TRBJ1-4 and V is TRBV7-8; D is perhaps TRBD1 (5 bases). Between the trimmed V and J ends, which lost 5 bases and 3 bases, there was a span of 34 bases. There are 22 residues in the CDR3. Germline V gene data show CDR1 as SGHVS and CDR2 as FQNEAQ. Written as DNA, the CDR3 is TGTGCCAGCAGCCGCCAAAGGGGTTGGGGAGTTACGGTGGAAGGACCTAATGAAAAACTGTTTTTT. Translating it yields CASSRQRGWGVTVEGPNEKLFF.

The rearrangement joins TRBV4-3 to TRBJ2-1, with 8 bases identical to TRBD1. With 0 bases clipped from V and 6 bases from J, the junction kept 7 bases outside the gene matches. The CDR3 loop spans 16 amino acids. Germline CDR1 LGHNA, CDR2 YSLEER. This CDR3 is CASSQEGRGLVNEQFF. The CDR3 DNA reads TGCGCCAGCAGCCAAGAGGGCAGGGGGCTCGTCAATGAGCAGTTCTTC.

The chain combines TRBV19 with TRBJ2-3; 8 bases are shared with TRBD1. The V gene end was trimmed by 5 bases and the J gene end by 2 bases; junction bases not matched to a gene: 6. The length of the CDR3 is 15 residues. Germline V CDR1 and CDR2: LNHDA, SQIVND (reference sequence). This chain's CDR3 is CASSGRTGTTDTQYF. DNA of the CDR3: TGTGCCAGTAGTGGAAGGACAGGGACCACAGATACGCAGTATTTT.

The V call is TRBV5-5, the J call TRBJ2-1; 8 positions match TRBD2. CDR3 length equals 15 residues. Germline assignment: CDR1 SGHKS and CDR2 YYEKEE (reference sequence). After removal of 1 base from V and 6 bases from J, the junction contained 6 bases not matched to a gene. CDR3 DNA sequence: TGTGCCAGCAGCTTGTTTAGTAGCGGGGTCAATGAGCAGTTCTTC. Translation: CASSLFSSGVNEQFF.

This clone showed up just once. The chain carries TRBV12-5 and TRBJ2-6, with TRBD1 identical over 9 bases. Germline trimming cut 1 base from V and 2 bases from J; bases unmatched to any gene: 3. Germline lookup yields CDR1 LGHNT and CDR2 FRNRAP. The CDR3 is 17 amino acids. The DNA for the CDR3 is TGTGCTAGTGGTTTGGGCGGGACAGGGACTGGGGCCAACGTCCTGACTTTC. This translates into CASGLGGTGTGANVLTF.

This clone was observed a few times. The chain uses TRBV28 and TRBJ1-3; D not certain. Trimming pared 8 bases from V and 4 bases from J, leaving 9 bases between. CDR1 and CDR2 from the germline V gene are MDHEN and SYDVKM. The CDR3 length is 12 residues. This chain's CDR3 is CASAMLGNTIYF. The CDR3, as DNA: TGTGCCAGCGCCATGTTAGGAAACACCATATATTTT.

The rearrangement uses TRBV5-6 and TRBJ1-2, with 9 bases fitting TRBD1. Germline CDR1 is SGHDT and CDR2 is YYEEEE. The CDR3 spans 18 residues. The junction had 15 bases not matched to a gene; V was cut back by 2 bases and J by 4 bases. Written as DNA, the CDR3 is TGTGCCAGCAGCTTAAAACCGGGACAGGGTGTTGCTAGCTATGGCTACACCTTC. This sequence encodes CASSLKPGQGVASYGYTF.

V gene TRBV5-1 combines with J gene TRBJ2-7, with D possibly matching TRBD2 (7 bases). The V end was cut by 3 bases, the J end by 2 bases, with 18 bases between. The CDR3 spans 16 residues. CDR1 and CDR2 (germline): SGHRS, YFSETQ. CDR3 sequence reads: CASSSGRGNLAYEQYF. CDR3 bases: TGCGCCAGCAGCTCGGGGAGGGGGAATTTAGCCTACGAGCAGTACTTC.

The chain joins TRBV4-3 to TRBJ2-3, with 7 bases matching TRBD1. This CDR3 is 17 amino acids long. J was trimmed by 4 bases and V by 4 bases; bases with no gene match: 14. Per the germline V gene, CDR1 is LGHNA and CDR2 is YSLEER. This CDR3 reads CASSPDLGQGESDTQYF. CDR3 nucleotides: TGCGCCAGCAGCCCAGACCTGGGGCAGGGGGAATCAGATACGCAGTATTTT.

This chain links TRBV6-5 with TRBJ1-1; maybe TRBD1 (6 bases). CDR3 length equals 14 residues. In germline, CDR1 is MNHEY, CDR2 SVGAGI. The V and J ends lost 6 bases and 4 bases respectively, with 15 bases between them. CDR3 loop: CASRVGGGGTEAFF. The CDR3 region has the DNA TGTGCCAGCAGGGTCGGGGGGGGCGGCACTGAAGCTTTCTTT.

The chain has TRBV6-5 and TRBJ2-7, with 11 bases aligning to TRBD2. CDR3 length: 14 residues. Germline lookup yields CDR1 MNHEY and CDR2 SVGAGI. V was clipped by 6 bases and J by 7 bases; unmatched bases: 8. The CDR3 loop is CASSPLAGAGEQYF. The CDR3 nucleotides read TGTGCCAGCAGCCCACTAGCGGGGGCGGGTGAGCAGTACTTC.

This chain links TRBV19 with TRBJ2-5; the D is unclear. The CDR3 has 13 amino acids. V gave up 8 bases and J gave up 5 bases, with 15 bases separating them. Germline V gene data show CDR1 as LNHDA and CDR2 as SQIVND (reference sequence). The CDR3 sequence: CASSYPGWETQYF. CDR3 DNA: TGTGCCAGTTCTTATCCCGGGTGGGAGACCCAGTACTTC.

Note on this clone: A much larger clone is a single base away; this may be a read error. At the DNA level, this CDR3 is encoded by other sequences in the same sample as well. In DNA form, the CDR3 reads TGTGCCAGCAGCCCGGGGACAGCCACCTCCTACGAGCAGTACTTT. It translates to CASSPGTATSYEQYF. V is TRBV5-4 and J is TRBJ2-7; 7 bases match TRBD1. CDR3 size: 15 residues. Germline lookup yields CDR1 SGHNT and CDR2 YYREEE (reference sequence).

This sequence joins TRBV30 and TRBJ1-5; 8 nucleotides match TRBD1. CDR3 size: 15 residues. The V segment lost 5 bases and the J segment 4 bases; nucleotides outside the gene matches: 10. Germline CDR1 GTSNPN, CDR2 SVGIG (reference sequence). CDR3 nucleotides: TGTGCCTGGGCCTCAGGACAGGGAAAGAATCAGCCCCAGCATTTT. It is translated as CAWASGQGKNQPQHF.

The gene calls are TRBV4-2 and TRBJ1-2; 8 bases are shared with TRBD1. V dropped 1 base and J dropped 1; count of bases not matched to a gene: 14. The CDR3 has 19 residues. Germline V CDR1 and CDR2: LGHNA, YNFKEQ. Here the CDR3 reads CASSQALTGTGRSNYGYTF. CDR3 coding DNA: TGTGCCAGCAGCCAAGCTCTGACCGGGACAGGCCGCAGTAACTATGGCTACACCTTC.

V is TRBV28 and J is TRBJ2-5, with a weak D call TRBD2 (5 bases). The CDR3 is 14 amino acids. Deletions cut 6 bases from V and 5 bases from J, with 16 bases between. Germline-derived CDR1 and CDR2 are MDHEN and SYDVKM. The CDR3 DNA reads as TGTGCCAGCAGGGGAAGCAGCGGCTCGGAGACCCAGTACTTC. The encoded protein is CASRGSSGSETQYF.

The CDR3 region is CASSGQGRNTEAFF. As DNA, the CDR3 is TGTGCCAGCAGCGGGCAGGGGAGGAACACTGAAGCTTTCTTT. The chain combines TRBV9 with TRBJ1-1; tentative D call: TRBD1 (6 bases). Germline V gene lookup returns CDR1 SGDLS and CDR2 YYNGEE. The CDR3 has 14 amino acids. Trimming removed 3 bases at V and 1 base at J, with 10 bases between.

This rearrangement joins TRBV6-1 to TRBJ1-1; TRBD1 might be the D (6 bases). The CDR3 has 15 amino acids. V lost 6 bases and J 4 bases, leaving 18 bases between the germline ends. Per germline, CDR1 MNHNS and CDR2 SASEGT. The CDR3 sequence: CASSIADSPPTEAFF. In DNA form, the CDR3 reads TGTGCCAGCAGCATAGCGGACAGTCCCCCCACTGAAGCTTTCTTT.

V usage is TRBV5-1 and J usage is TRBJ1-2, with D perhaps matching TRBD1 (5 bases). The germline gives CDR1 SGHRS, CDR2 YFSETQ. The CDR3 runs 15 residues. Trimming stripped 0 bases from V and 4 bases from J, with 13 bases between. CDR3 loop: CASSLGGAGSYGYTF. DNA of the CDR3: TGCGCCAGCAGCTTGGGCGGGGCAGGGAGCTATGGCTACACCTTC.

This clone turned up a few times. The CDR3 DNA reads TGTGCCAGCAGCAAGCGGACTAGCGGGGACAGCACAGATACGCAGTATTTT. Translation gives CASSKRTSGDSTDTQYF. This chain connects TRBV11-2 to TRBJ2-3, with 12 positions matching TRBD2. The CDR3 consists of 17 residues. The J segment lost 0 bases and the V segment lost 5 bases, leaving 6 bases of the junction unmatched. Germline loops: CDR1 SGHAT, CDR2 FQNNGV.